This T cell receptor beta chain was sequenced for a study of cytomegalovirus exposure and HLA in healthy donors. CDR1 is LGHNA and CDR2 is YNFKEQ in the germline V gene. V lost 1 base, J lost 5 bases, and 11 bases lay in between. The CDR3 spans 14 residues. Note on this clone: As yet, its antigen is unknown.

The PCR employed 60 Vbeta primers together with 13 Jbeta primers. Sequencing was performed with immunoSEQ multiplex PCR; in TCRdb, only in-frame clones are kept and a portion is missing. The sample has about 160,000 clones; approximately 81% are singletons. Study observations and caveats: A link between a missense DCLRE1C variant and TCR beta V- and J-gene trimming emerged from a later analysis. With high specificity and sensitivity, the classifier reportedly diagnosed cytomegalovirus status. The authors listed about 170 TCR beta chains as cytomegalovirus-associated. Another analysis was done later, and it associated approximately 17,000 TCR beta sequences with HLA alleles at 0.05 false discovery rate.

V gene TRBV4-2 combines with J gene TRBJ2-5, with D perhaps matching TRBD1 (5 bases). The clonotype originates from a man aged 18 to 35 in good health and CMV-seropositive. Sequencing input: PBMCs. The chain's CDR3 is CASSQVVGRETQYF. CDR3 bases: TGTGCCAGCAGCCAAGTAGTGGGGCGGGAGACCCAGTACTTC.